Given below is one T cell receptor beta chain in context. Germline CDR1 reads LNHDA; CDR2 reads SQIVND (reference sequence). After removal of 6 bases from V and 5 bases from J, the junction contained 10 bases not matched to a gene. The CDR3 totals 16 residues. These data come from a study of blood T cell repertoires in COVID-19. Libraries were prepared by immunoSEQ multiplex PCR; TCRdb keeps only in-frame clonotypes and omits some of them. This table has approximately 170,000 clones, 75% to 90% appearing once. The specimen sequenced was PBMCs or T cells enriched from blood (not recorded which). The TCR originated in a woman aged 18-29 years who had recovered from COVID-19. The chain carries TRBV19 and TRBJ2-1, with 10 bases matching TRBD2. CDR3 nucleotide sequence: TGTGCCAGTAGACCAGCTAGCGGGAGCCCCCACAATGAGCAGTTCTTC. Its protein product is CASRPASGSPHNEQFF.